A selection of T cell receptor beta chains follows, all from one sample in a study of T-cell memory formation after mild COVID-19. TCRdb redid the calling of the 5' RACE reads with MiXCR, one entry per CDR3 protein. The table includes 100,000 to 130,000 distinct CDR3 sequences, around 15% detected once. Sequenced sample: PBMCs or a T cell subset sorted from them (not recorded which). All receptors come from a young man who had mild COVID-19 (a few samples of this study predate the infection). Cell type and time point are not known. Both conserved end residues are part of each CDR3. The order of the fields is D gene, clone size, J gene, V gene, CDR3 protein, CDR3 DNA. A D gene is named only where the DNA matches it firmly. Size values are once, few and many counts, or a class for expanded clones, and some rows have none.

d_call: TRBD2; clone_size: few; j_call: TRBJ2-1; v_call: TRBV7-2; cdr3_aa: CASSPTSVRDEQFF; cdr3_nt: TGTGCCAGCAGCCCCACTAGCGTCAGGGATGAGCAGTTCTTC
d_call: -; clone_size: few; j_call: TRBJ1-6; v_call: TRBV7-3; cdr3_aa: CASSSTATGNSPLHF; cdr3_nt: TGTGCCAGCAGCTCAACCGCTACAGGGAATTCACCCCTCCACTTT
d_call: -; clone_size: few; j_call: TRBJ2-1; v_call: TRBV29-1; cdr3_aa: CSVVYNEQFF; cdr3_nt: TGCAGCGTTGTTTACAATGAGCAGTTCTTC
d_call: -; clone_size: many; j_call: TRBJ2-3; v_call: TRBV24-1; cdr3_aa: CATSDLWGTQYF; cdr3_nt: TGTGCCACCAGTGATTTGTGGGGGACGCAGTATTTT
d_call: -; clone_size: -; j_call: TRBJ2-5; v_call: TRBV2; cdr3_aa: CAGHTGFHETQYF; cdr3_nt: TGTGCCGGACACACAGGGTTTCACGAGACCCAGTACTTC
d_call: -; clone_size: few; j_call: TRBJ2-1; v_call: TRBV4-2; cdr3_aa: CASSQNHLRIQNNEQFF; cdr3_nt: TGTGCCAGCAGCCAAAACCACCTGAGGATTCAAAACAATGAGCAGTTCTTC
d_call: -; clone_size: few; j_call: TRBJ2-1; v_call: TRBV9; cdr3_aa: CASSGDSGVYNEQFF; cdr3_nt: TGTGCCAGCAGCGGAGACAGTGGGGTGTACAATGAGCAGTTCTTC
d_call: -; clone_size: -; j_call: TRBJ2-5; v_call: TRBV20-1; cdr3_aa: CSAPRGLGETQYF; cdr3_nt: TGCAGTGCTCCGCGGGGCCTAGGGGAGACCCAGTACTTC
d_call: TRBD2; clone_size: -; j_call: TRBJ2-5; v_call: TRBV7-9; cdr3_aa: CASRPAGLDETQYF; cdr3_nt: TGTGCCAGCAGACCGGCGGGACTAGATGAGACCCAGTACTTC
d_call: TRBD1; clone_size: -; j_call: TRBJ2-5; v_call: TRBV5-4; cdr3_aa: CASSLEGGAETQYF; cdr3_nt: TGTGCCAGCAGCTTGGAAGGGGGCGCGGAGACCCAGTACTTC
d_call: -; clone_size: few; j_call: TRBJ2-3; v_call: TRBV27; cdr3_aa: CASSLGVRGGTDTQYF; cdr3_nt: TGTGCCAGCAGTTTAGGGGTAAGAGGAGGCACAGATACGCAGTATTTT
d_call: TRBD1; clone_size: -; j_call: TRBJ2-5; v_call: TRBV5-4; cdr3_aa: CASSWGQGIDQETQYF; cdr3_nt: TGTGCCAGCAGCTGGGGACAGGGGATAGATCAGGAGACCCAGTACTTC
d_call: -; clone_size: many; j_call: TRBJ2-5; v_call: TRBV5-1; cdr3_aa: CASSHDQQTQYF; cdr3_nt: TGCGCCAGCAGCCATGACCAGCAGACCCAGTACTTC
d_call: TRBD2; clone_size: many; j_call: TRBJ2-7; v_call: TRBV29-1; cdr3_aa: CSVGTSDSYEQYF; cdr3_nt: TGCAGCGTCGGGACTAGCGACTCCTACGAGCAGTACTTC
d_call: TRBD2; clone_size: -; j_call: TRBJ2-3; v_call: TRBV7-3; cdr3_aa: CASSSRELSGSNTDTQYF; cdr3_nt: TGTGCCAGCAGCTCCCGAGAACTTAGCGGGTCCAACACAGATACGCAGTATTTT
d_call: -; clone_size: few; j_call: TRBJ2-1; v_call: TRBV7-6; cdr3_aa: CASGQGPYNEQFF; cdr3_nt: TGTGCCAGCGGCCAGGGCCCCTACAATGAGCAGTTCTTC
d_call: -; clone_size: few; j_call: TRBJ2-5; v_call: TRBV27; cdr3_aa: CASSSLGTQYF; cdr3_nt: TGTGCCAGCAGTTCCCTTGGGACCCAGTACTTC
d_call: TRBD2; clone_size: few; j_call: TRBJ2-7; v_call: TRBV11-2; cdr3_aa: CASTPWTSGGAGSSEQYF; cdr3_nt: TGTGCCAGCACCCCATGGACTAGCGGGGGGGCTGGATCCAGCGAGCAGTACTTC
d_call: TRBD1; clone_size: -; j_call: TRBJ1-2; v_call: TRBV12-3/TRBV12-4; cdr3_aa: CASSYGQGAFYGYTF; cdr3_nt: TGTGCCAGCAGCTACGGACAGGGGGCCTTCTATGGCTACACCTTC
d_call: -; clone_size: -; j_call: TRBJ2-5; v_call: TRBV12-3/TRBV12-4; cdr3_aa: CASSFSGGLQETQYF; cdr3_nt: TGTGCCAGCAGTTTCTCGGGGGGCCTACAAGAGACCCAGTACTTC
d_call: -; clone_size: -; j_call: TRBJ2-7; v_call: TRBV27; cdr3_aa: CASSWGDEQYF; cdr3_nt: TGTGCCAGCAGTTGGGGCGACGAGCAGTACTTC
d_call: -; clone_size: -; j_call: TRBJ1-5; v_call: TRBV4-1; cdr3_aa: CASSQDTVQPQHF; cdr3_nt: TGCGCCAGCAGCCAAGATACGGTTCAGCCCCAGCATTTT
d_call: -; clone_size: few; j_call: TRBJ1-1; v_call: TRBV14; cdr3_aa: CASSPWGGNTEAFF; cdr3_nt: TGTGCCAGCAGCCCCTGGGGGGGGAACACTGAAGCTTTCTTT
d_call: TRBD2; clone_size: few; j_call: TRBJ2-7; v_call: TRBV6-6; cdr3_aa: CASSYPTPPKAGHTYEQYF; cdr3_nt: TGTGCCAGCAGTTACCCGACCCCGCCCAAAGCGGGGCATACCTACGAGCAGTACTTC
d_call: -; clone_size: few; j_call: TRBJ2-6; v_call: TRBV6-2/TRBV6-3; cdr3_aa: CASSPRGANVLTF; cdr3_nt: TGTGCCAGCAGCCCCCGGGGAGCCAACGTCCTGACTTTC
d_call: TRBD2; clone_size: many; j_call: TRBJ2-3; v_call: TRBV20-1; cdr3_aa: CSVEGGGAADTQYF; cdr3_nt: TGCAGTGTCGAGGGCGGGGGGGCGGCAGATACGCAGTATTTT
d_call: TRBD2; clone_size: -; j_call: TRBJ2-1; v_call: TRBV7-9; cdr3_aa: CASSRSGGAVSEQFF; cdr3_nt: TGTGCCAGCAGCAGGAGCGGGGGGGCAGTTTCTGAGCAGTTCTTC
d_call: -; clone_size: few; j_call: TRBJ2-3; v_call: TRBV19; cdr3_aa: CASSPRDSSTDTQYF; cdr3_nt: TGTGCCAGTAGTCCCCGAGACTCGTCCACAGATACGCAGTATTTT
d_call: TRBD2; clone_size: -; j_call: TRBJ2-7; v_call: TRBV4-1; cdr3_aa: CASSLRLAGISYEQYF; cdr3_nt: TGCGCCAGCAGCCTCCGACTAGCGGGGATATCCTACGAGCAGTACTTC
d_call: -; clone_size: few; j_call: TRBJ1-2; v_call: TRBV7-8; cdr3_aa: CASSLDGTPGYTF; cdr3_nt: TGTGCCAGCAGCTTAGACGGGACACCTGGCTACACCTTC
d_call: -; clone_size: few; j_call: TRBJ2-2; v_call: TRBV7-9; cdr3_aa: CASSSEDSGELFF; cdr3_nt: TGTGCCAGCAGCTCAGAGGATTCCGGGGAGCTGTTTTTT
d_call: -; clone_size: -; j_call: TRBJ1-1; v_call: TRBV20-1; cdr3_aa: CSARGAPEAFF; cdr3_nt: TGCAGTGCCCGGGGGGCGCCTGAAGCTTTCTTT
d_call: -; clone_size: few; j_call: TRBJ1-6; v_call: TRBV27; cdr3_aa: CASRAGVTTAPLHF; cdr3_nt: TGTGCCAGCAGGGCCGGCGTGACGACCGCCCCCCTCCACTTT
d_call: TRBD2; clone_size: few; j_call: TRBJ2-1; v_call: TRBV6-5; cdr3_aa: CASSQGLPLGNEQFF; cdr3_nt: TGTGCCAGCAGCCAGGGACTACCTCTTGGGAATGAGCAGTTCTTC
d_call: -; clone_size: -; j_call: TRBJ1-2; v_call: TRBV29-1; cdr3_aa: CSVEGGGVPFGGYTF; cdr3_nt: TGCAGCGTTGAAGGCGGAGGGGTCCCCTTCGGGGGCTACACCTTC
d_call: -; clone_size: few; j_call: TRBJ2-3; v_call: TRBV10-3; cdr3_aa: CAISESLASTDTQYF; cdr3_nt: TGTGCCATCAGTGAGTCCCTAGCCAGCACAGATACGCAGTATTTT
d_call: -; clone_size: few; j_call: TRBJ2-1; v_call: TRBV7-9; cdr3_aa: CASSTRTPPEQFF; cdr3_nt: TGTGCCAGCAGCACCCGGACCCCTCCTGAGCAGTTCTTC
d_call: TRBD1; clone_size: few; j_call: TRBJ1-2; v_call: TRBV4-1; cdr3_aa: CASSQVLGQEMPFGYTF; cdr3_nt: TGCGCCAGCAGCCAAGTTTTGGGACAGGAGATGCCTTTTGGCTACACCTTC
d_call: -; clone_size: few; j_call: TRBJ2-6; v_call: TRBV7-8; cdr3_aa: CASSPRGGSGANVLTF; cdr3_nt: TGTGCCAGCAGCCCCCGGGGCGGGTCTGGGGCCAACGTCCTGACTTTC
d_call: -; clone_size: few; j_call: TRBJ2-3; v_call: TRBV7-2; cdr3_aa: CASSLWADTQYF; cdr3_nt: TGTGCCAGCAGCTTATGGGCAGATACGCAGTATTTT
d_call: -; clone_size: many; j_call: TRBJ2-7; v_call: TRBV27; cdr3_aa: CASSLQGSYEQYF; cdr3_nt: TGTGCCAGCAGTTTACAGGGGTCTTACGAGCAGTACTTC